This is a list of T cell receptor beta chains from one sample in a study of early T cells in non-severe SARS-CoV-2 infection. MiXCR, run by TCRdb on the 5' RACE reads, gives a single entry per CDR3 protein. The sample has 70,000 or so distinct CDR3 sequences; roughly an eighth are singletons. Sequencing used whole blood. These TCRs come from an adult who was a healthcare worker with PCR-confirmed SARS-CoV-2 infection or an uninfected control (not recorded which). The CDR3 runs from the conserved cysteine through the conserved F or W. The D gene is left open where the match is weak. Where a row states a size, it is once, few, many or the class of an expanded clone; other rows omit it.

CDR3 length	clone size	J gene	V gene	D gene	CDR3 protein	CDR3 DNA
16	many	TRBJ2-3	TRBV4-3	.	CASSQQSGQGGDTQYF	TGCGCCAGCAGCCAACAATCAGGGCAGGGGGGAGATACGCAGTATTTT
12	.	TRBJ1-2	TRBV28	.	CASSSRGFGYTF	TGTGCCAGCAGTTCCAGGGGATTTGGCTACACCTTC
16	.	TRBJ1-5	TRBV12-3/TRBV12-4	.	CASSLASQGGNQPQHF	TGTGCCAGCAGTTTAGCTTCACAGGGAGGCAATCAGCCCCAGCATTTT
17	many	TRBJ1-6	TRBV21-1	.	CASSKGGGQGANSPLHF	TGTGCCAGCAGCAAAGGAGGAGGACAGGGGGCAAATTCACCCCTCCACTTT
15	many	TRBJ2-7	TRBV11-2	.	CASSLSQVIAYEQYF	TGTGCCAGCAGCTTAAGCCAGGTCATTGCCTACGAGCAGTACTTC
13	once	TRBJ2-3	TRBV29-1	.	CSVSGQSTDTQYF	TGCAGCGTTTCGGGACAAAGCACAGATACGCAGTATTTT
15	many	TRBJ1-4	TRBV27	.	CASGTWLATNEKLFF	TGTGCCAGCGGAACATGGCTTGCAACTAATGAAAAACTGTTTTTT
15	.	TRBJ2-7	TRBV5-1	TRBD2	CASSLEGSGSYEQYF	TGCGCCAGCAGCTTGGAAGGTAGCGGGAGCTACGAGCAGTACTTC
16	many	TRBJ2-7	TRBV5-1	TRBD2	CASSSGGQAFSYEQYF	TGCGCCAGCAGCTCGGGGGGGCAGGCCTTCTCCTACGAGCAGTACTTC
15	many	TRBJ2-1	TRBV5-1	.	CASSLGDSLDFEQFF	TGCGCCAGCAGCCTGGGGGATTCCCTAGACTTCGAGCAGTTCTTC
15	many	TRBJ1-1	TRBV7-9	.	CASSLATGFNTEAFF	TGTGCCAGCAGCTTAGCGACAGGCTTTAACACTGAAGCTTTCTTT
15	.	TRBJ2-2	TRBV25-1	.	CASSEYVAPAGELFF	TGTGCCAGCAGTGAATATGTGGCGCCTGCCGGGGAGCTGTTTTTT
14	many	TRBJ2-5	TRBV11-2	.	CASSLGVGKETQYF	TGTGCCAGCAGCTTAGGGGTTGGGAAAGAGACCCAGTACTTC
11	many	TRBJ2-1	TRBV5-4	.	CASSGSTREFF	TGTGCCAGCAGCGGATCGACCAGGGAGTTCTTC
14	few	TRBJ1-1	TRBV5-1	TRBD1	CASSLEGGTTEAFF	TGCGCCAGCAGCTTGGAAGGGGGCACCACTGAAGCTTTCTTT
12	many	TRBJ2-1	TRBV9	.	CASSVWGDEQFF	TGTGCCAGCAGCGTATGGGGGGATGAGCAGTTCTTC